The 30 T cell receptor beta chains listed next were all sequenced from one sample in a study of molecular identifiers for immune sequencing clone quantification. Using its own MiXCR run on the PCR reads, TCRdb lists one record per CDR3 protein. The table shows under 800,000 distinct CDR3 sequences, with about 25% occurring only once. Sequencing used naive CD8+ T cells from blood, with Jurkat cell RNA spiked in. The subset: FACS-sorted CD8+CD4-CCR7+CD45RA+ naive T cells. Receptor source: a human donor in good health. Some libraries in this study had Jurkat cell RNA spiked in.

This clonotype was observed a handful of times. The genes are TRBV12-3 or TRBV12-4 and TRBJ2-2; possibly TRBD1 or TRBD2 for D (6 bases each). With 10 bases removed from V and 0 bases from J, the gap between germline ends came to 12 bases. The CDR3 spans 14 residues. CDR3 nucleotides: TGTGCCACCACGGAGGGGGCGAACACCGGGGAGCTGTTTTTT. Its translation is CATTEGANTGELFF.

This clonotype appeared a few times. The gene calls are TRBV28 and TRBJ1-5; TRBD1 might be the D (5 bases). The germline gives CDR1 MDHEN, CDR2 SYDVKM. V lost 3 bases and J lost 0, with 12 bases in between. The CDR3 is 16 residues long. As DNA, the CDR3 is TGTGCCAGCAGTTTTTACTTACAGGTTAGCAATCAGCCCCAGCATTTT. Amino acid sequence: CASSFYLQVSNQPQHF.

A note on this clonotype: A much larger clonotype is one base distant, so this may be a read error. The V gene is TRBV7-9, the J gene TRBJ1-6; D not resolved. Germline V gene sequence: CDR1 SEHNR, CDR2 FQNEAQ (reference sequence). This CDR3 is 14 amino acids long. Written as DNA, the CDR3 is TGTGCCGGCAGCTTAGTTCGTTATAATTCACCCCTCCACTTT. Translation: CAGSLVRYNSPLHF.

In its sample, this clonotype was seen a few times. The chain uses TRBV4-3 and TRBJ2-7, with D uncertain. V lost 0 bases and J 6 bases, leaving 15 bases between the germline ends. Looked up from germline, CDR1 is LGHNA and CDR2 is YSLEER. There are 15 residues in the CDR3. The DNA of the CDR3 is TGCGCCAGCAGCCAAGAGACCGATATTCAAGGCGAGCAGTACTTC. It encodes CASSQETDIQGEQYF.

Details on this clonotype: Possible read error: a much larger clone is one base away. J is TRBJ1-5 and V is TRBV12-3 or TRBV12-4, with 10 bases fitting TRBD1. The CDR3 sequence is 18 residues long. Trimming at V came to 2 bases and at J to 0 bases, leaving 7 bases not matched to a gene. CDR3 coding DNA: TGTGCCAGCAGTTTATATTCGGGACAGGGGTATAGCAATCAGCCCCAGCATTTT. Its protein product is CASSLYSGQGYSNQPQHF.

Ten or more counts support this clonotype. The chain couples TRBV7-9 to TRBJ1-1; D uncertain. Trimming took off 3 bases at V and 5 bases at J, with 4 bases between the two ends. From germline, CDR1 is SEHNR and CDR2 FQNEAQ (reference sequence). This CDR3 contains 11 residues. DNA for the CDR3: TGTGCCAGCAGCTTCCGAACTGAAGCTTTCTTT. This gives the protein CASSFRTEAFF.

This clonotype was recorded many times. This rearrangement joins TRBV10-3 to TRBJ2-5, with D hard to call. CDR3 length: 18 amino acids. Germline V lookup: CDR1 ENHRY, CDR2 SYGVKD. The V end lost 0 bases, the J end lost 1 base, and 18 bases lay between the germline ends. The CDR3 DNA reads TGTGCCATCAGTGAGTCTTTGGCCATTTCCCAAACCCAAGAGACCCAGTACTTC. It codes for CAISESLAISQTQETQYF.

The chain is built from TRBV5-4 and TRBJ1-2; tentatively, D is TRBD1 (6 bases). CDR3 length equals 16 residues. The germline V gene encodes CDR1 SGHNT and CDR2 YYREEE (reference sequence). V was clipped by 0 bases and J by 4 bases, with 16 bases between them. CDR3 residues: CASSLADRTSTYGYTF. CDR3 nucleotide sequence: TGTGCCAGCAGCTTGGCAGACAGGACCTCTACCTATGGCTACACCTTC.

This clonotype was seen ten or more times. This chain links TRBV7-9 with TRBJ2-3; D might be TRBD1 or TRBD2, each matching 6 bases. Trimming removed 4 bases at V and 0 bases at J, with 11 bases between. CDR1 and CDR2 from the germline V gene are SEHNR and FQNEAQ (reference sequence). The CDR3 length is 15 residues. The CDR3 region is CASSYGGSSTDTQYF. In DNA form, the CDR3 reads TGTGCCAGCAGCTACGGGGGCAGCAGCACAGATACGCAGTATTTT.

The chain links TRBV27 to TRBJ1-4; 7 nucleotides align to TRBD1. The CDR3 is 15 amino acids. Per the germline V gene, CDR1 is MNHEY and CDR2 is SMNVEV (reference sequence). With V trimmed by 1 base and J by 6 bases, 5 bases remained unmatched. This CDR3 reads CASSLFTGEDEKLFF. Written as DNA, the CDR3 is TGTGCCAGCAGTTTATTTACAGGGGAAGATGAAAAACTGTTTTTT.

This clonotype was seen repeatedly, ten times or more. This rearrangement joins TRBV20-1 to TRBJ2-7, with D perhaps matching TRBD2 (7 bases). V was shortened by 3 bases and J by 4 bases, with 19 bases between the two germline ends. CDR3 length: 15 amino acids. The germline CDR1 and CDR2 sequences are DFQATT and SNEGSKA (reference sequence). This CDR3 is CSARSRGRASYEQYF. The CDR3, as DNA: TGCAGTGCTAGGAGTAGGGGGAGGGCCTCGTACGAGCAGTACTTC.

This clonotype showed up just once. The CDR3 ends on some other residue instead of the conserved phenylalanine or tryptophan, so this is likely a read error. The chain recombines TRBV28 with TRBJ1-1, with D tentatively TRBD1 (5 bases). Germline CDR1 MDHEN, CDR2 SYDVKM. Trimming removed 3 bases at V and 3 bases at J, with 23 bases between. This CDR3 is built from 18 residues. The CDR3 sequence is CASSFVFGRGERDTEAFL. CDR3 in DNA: TGTGCCAGCAGTTTTGTCTTTGGTCGGGGCGAGAGGGACACTGAAGCTTTCCTT.

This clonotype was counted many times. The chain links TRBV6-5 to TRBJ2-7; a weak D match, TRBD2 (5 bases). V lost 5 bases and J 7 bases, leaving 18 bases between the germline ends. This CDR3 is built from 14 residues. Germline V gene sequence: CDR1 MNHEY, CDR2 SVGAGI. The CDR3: CASSPGISIGEQYF. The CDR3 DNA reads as TGTGCCAGCAGTCCGGGAATCTCAATCGGAGAGCAGTACTTC.

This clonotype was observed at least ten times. CDR3 amino acids: CASSGLEGSGTDTQYF. CDR3 DNA sequence: TGTGCCAGCAGTGGCCTAGAAGGGTCAGGCACAGATACGCAGTATTTT. The V and J genes are TRBV6-1 and TRBJ2-3; D unresolved. Per the germline V gene, CDR1 is MNHNS and CDR2 is SASEGT. The V and J ends lost 4 bases and 1 base respectively, with 15 bases between them. The CDR3 is 16 amino acids.

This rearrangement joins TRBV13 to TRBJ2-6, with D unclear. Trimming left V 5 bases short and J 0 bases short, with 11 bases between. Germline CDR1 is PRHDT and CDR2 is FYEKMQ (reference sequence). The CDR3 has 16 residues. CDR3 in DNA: TGTGCCAGCAGCCGTGGCAGGAGCTCTGGGGCCAACGTCCTGACTTTC. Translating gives CASSRGRSSGANVLTF.

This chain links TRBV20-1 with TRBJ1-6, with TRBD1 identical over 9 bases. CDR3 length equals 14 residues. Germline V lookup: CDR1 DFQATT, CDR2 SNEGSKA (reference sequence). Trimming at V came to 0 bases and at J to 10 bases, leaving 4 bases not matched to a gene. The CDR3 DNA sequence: TGCAGTGCTAGAGAGGGACAGGGTAACTCACCCCTCCACTTT. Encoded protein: CSAREGQGNSPLHF.

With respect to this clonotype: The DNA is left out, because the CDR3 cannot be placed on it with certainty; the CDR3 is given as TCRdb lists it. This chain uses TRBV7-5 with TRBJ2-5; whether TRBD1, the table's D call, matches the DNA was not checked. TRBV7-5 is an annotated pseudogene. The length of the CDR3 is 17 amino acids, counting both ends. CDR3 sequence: CISVPEATPGYQETQYF.

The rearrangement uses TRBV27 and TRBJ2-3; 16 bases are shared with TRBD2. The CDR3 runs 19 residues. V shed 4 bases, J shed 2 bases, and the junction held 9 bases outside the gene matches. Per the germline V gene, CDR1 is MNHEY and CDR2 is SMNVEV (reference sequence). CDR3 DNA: TGTGCCAGCAGTTCCCCGGGACTAGCGGGGGGGCGTGACACAGATACGCAGTATTTT. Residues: CASSSPGLAGGRDTDTQYF.

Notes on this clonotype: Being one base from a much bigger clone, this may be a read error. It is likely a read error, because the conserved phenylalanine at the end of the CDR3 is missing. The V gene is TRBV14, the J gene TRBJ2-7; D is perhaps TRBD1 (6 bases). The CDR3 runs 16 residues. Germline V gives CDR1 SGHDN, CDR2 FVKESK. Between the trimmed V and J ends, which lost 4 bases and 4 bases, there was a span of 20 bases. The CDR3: CASSRETTGQKYEQYS. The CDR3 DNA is TGTGCCAGCAGCCGAGAAACGACAGGACAGAAGTACGAGCAGTACTCC.

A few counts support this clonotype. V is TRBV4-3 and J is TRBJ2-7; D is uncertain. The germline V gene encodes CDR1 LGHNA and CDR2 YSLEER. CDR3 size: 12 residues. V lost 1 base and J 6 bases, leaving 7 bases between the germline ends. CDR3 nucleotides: TGCGCCAGCAGCCAAGGAAATAGCGAGCAGTACTTC. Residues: CASSQGNSEQYF.

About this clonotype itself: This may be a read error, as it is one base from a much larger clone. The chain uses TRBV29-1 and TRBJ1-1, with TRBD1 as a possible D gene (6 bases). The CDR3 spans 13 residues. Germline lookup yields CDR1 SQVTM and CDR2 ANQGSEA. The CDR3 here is CSVEDLRGFEAYF. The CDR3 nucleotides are TGCAGCGTTGAAGATCTTAGGGGGTTTGAAGCTTACTTT.

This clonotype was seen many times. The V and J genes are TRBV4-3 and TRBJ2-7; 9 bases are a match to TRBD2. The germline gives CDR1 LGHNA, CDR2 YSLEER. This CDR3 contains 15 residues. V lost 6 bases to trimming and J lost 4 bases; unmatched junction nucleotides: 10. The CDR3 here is CASSPQVAGVYEQYF. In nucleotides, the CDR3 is TGCGCCAGCAGTCCTCAGGTAGCGGGAGTGTACGAGCAGTACTTC.

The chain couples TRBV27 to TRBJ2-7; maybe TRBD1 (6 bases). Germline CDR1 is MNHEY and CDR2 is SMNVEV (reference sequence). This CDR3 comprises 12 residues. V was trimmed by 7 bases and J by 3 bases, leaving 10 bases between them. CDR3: CASMDSNYEQYF. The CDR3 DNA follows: TGTGCCAGCATGGACAGCAACTACGAGCAGTACTTC.

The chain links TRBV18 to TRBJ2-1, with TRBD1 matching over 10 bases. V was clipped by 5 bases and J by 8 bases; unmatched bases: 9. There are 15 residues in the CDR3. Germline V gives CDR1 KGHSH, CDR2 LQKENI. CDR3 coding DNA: TGTGCCAGCTCAACCGGGACAGGGGTTGTGGATGAGCAGTTCTTC. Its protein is CASSTGTGVVDEQFF. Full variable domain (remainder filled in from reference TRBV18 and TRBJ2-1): NAGVMQNPRHLVRRRGQEARLRCSPMKGHSHVYWYRQLPEEGLKFMVYLQKENIIDESGMPKERFSAEFPKEGPSILRIQQVVRGDSAAYFCASSTGTGVVDEQFFGPGTRLTVL.

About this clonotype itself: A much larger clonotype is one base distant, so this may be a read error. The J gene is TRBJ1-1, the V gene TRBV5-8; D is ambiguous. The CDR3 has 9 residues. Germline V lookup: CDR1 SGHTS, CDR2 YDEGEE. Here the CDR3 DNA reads TGTGCCAGAAGCTTGGAAGCTTTCTTT. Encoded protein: CARSLEAFF.

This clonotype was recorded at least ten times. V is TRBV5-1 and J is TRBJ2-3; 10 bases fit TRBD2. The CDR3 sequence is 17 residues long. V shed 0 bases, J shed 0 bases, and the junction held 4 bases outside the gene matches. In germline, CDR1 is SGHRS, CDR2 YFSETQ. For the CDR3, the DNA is TGCGCCAGCAGCTTGGCCGGACTAGCGGCCAGCACAGATACGCAGTATTTT. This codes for CASSLAGLAASTDTQYF.

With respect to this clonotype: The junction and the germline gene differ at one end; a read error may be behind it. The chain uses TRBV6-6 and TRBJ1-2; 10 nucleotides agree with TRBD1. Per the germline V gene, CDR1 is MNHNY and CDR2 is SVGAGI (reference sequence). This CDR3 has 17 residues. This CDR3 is CAGSYTDEPGQGFGYTF. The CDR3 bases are TGTGCCGGCAGTTACACGGATGAACCGGGACAGGGGTTTGGCTACACCTTC.

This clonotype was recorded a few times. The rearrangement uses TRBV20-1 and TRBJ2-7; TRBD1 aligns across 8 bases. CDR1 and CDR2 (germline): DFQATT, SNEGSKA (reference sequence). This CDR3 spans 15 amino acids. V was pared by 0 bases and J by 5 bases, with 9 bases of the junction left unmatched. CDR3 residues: CSARDWQGASHEQYF. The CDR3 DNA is TGCAGTGCTAGAGATTGGCAGGGGGCGTCCCACGAGCAGTACTTC.

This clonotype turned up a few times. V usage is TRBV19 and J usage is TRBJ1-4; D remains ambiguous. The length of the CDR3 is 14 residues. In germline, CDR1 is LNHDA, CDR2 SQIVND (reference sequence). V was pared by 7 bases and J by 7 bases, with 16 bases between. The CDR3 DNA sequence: TGTGCCAGTAAACGGAGCCCCACTGGTGAAAAACTGTTTTTT. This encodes CASKRSPTGEKLFF.

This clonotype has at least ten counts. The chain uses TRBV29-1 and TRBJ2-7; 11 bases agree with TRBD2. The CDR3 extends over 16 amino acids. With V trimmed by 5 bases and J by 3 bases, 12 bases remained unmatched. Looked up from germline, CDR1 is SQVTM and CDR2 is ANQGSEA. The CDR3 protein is CSVKGTSGARFYEQYF. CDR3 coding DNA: TGCAGCGTTAAAGGGACTAGCGGAGCCCGATTCTACGAGCAGTACTTC.